This T cell receptor beta chain was captured by sequencing in a study of technical replicates of blood from a few donors. Trimming left V 7 bases short and J 4 bases short, with 16 bases between. The CDR3 extends over 14 amino acids. This clone was counted a single time. Repertoires were generated with immunoSEQ multiplex PCR, while TCRdb's copy carries only in-frame clones and drops some. Here the sample spans about 82,000 clones, over 90% being singletons. This sequence originates from a human donor in good health. The rearrangement uses TRBV6-7 and TRBJ1-2; TRBD1 is a possible D gene (5 bases). TRBV6-7 is an ORF, and what it does is uncertain. The source material was T cells isolated from PBMCs. The CDR3 sequence is CASNRGTVIYGYTF. The CDR3 bases are TGTGCCAGCAATAGGGGCACAGTCATCTATGGCTACACCTTC.